Shown below are 21 T cell receptor beta chains from a single sample sequenced in a study of control samples from healthy donors and cancer patients. The table came from immunoSEQ multiplex PCR; TCRdb's copy has only in-frame clones and leaves some out. The sample shows fewer than 150,000 clones, roughly 90% of them seen only once. Sequenced: blood. The receptors were sampled from a young man in good health.

This chain links TRBV12-5 with TRBJ2-5; no clear D gene. The CDR3 spans 12 residues. V was cut by 7 bases and J by 1 base, with 7 bases left in between. Germline V gene sequence: CDR1 LGHNT, CDR2 FRNRAP. This CDR3 reads CASEASQETQYF. The CDR3 nucleotides are TGTGCTAGTGAAGCGTCCCAAGAGACCCAGTACTTC.

The chain combines TRBV7-7 with TRBJ2-3; no clear D. Germline CDR1 SSHAT, CDR2 FNYEAQ (reference sequence). The CDR3 contains 15 residues. V was shortened by 0 bases and J by 1 base, with 8 bases between the two germline ends. In nucleotides, the CDR3 is TGTGCCAGCAGCTTAGCAGGGCTCGGCACAGATACGCAGTATTTT. The encoded protein is CASSLAGLGTDTQYF.

The chain carries TRBV5-1 and TRBJ1-1, with TRBD1 identical over 11 bases. This CDR3 comprises 17 residues. Unmatched junction bases numbered 6, after V lost 2 bases and J lost 0 bases. Germline loops: CDR1 SGHRS, CDR2 YFSETQ. This CDR3 reads CASSFLPGQGVNTEAFF. CDR3 sequence (DNA): TGCGCCAGCAGCTTCCTGCCGGGACAGGGGGTGAACACTGAAGCTTTCTTT.

CDR3 coding DNA: TGTGCCAGCATCTCAAAGGGTGGGCGGGAGACCACAGATACGCAGTATTTT. Translating it yields CASISKGGRETTDTQYF. The rearrangement links TRBV27 to TRBJ2-3, with TRBD2 identical over 7 bases. The CDR3 covers 17 residues. The V segment lost 7 bases and the J segment 2 bases; nucleotides outside the gene matches: 15. Looked up from germline, CDR1 is MNHEY and CDR2 is SMNVEV (reference sequence).

DNA for the CDR3: TGTGCCAGCAGCTTAGAGAGCACAGGCTATCAGCCCCAGCATTTT. Translated: CASSLESTGYQPQHF. This sequence joins TRBV7-2 and TRBJ1-5, with D possibly being TRBD1 (5 bases). This CDR3 has 15 residues. The V end lost 1 base, the J end lost 5 bases, and 12 bases lay between the germline ends. CDR1 is SGHTA and CDR2 is FQGNSA in the germline V gene.

V usage is TRBV9 and J usage is TRBJ2-7; no clear D. Trimming removed 0 bases at V and 3 bases at J, with 10 bases between. Per germline, CDR1 SGDLS and CDR2 YYNGEE. The CDR3 sequence is 14 residues long. CDR3 nucleotides: TGTGCCAGCAGCGTAGCTCCGGGTGGCTACGAGCAGTACTTC. It translates to CASSVAPGGYEQYF.

V gene TRBV5-1 combines with J gene TRBJ1-3; D not certain. Germline CDR1 is SGHRS and CDR2 is YFSETQ. The CDR3 totals 14 residues. The V and J ends lost 4 bases and 0 bases respectively, with 8 bases between them. CDR3 residues: CASSGVSSGNTIYF. The CDR3 DNA is TGCGCCAGCAGCGGAGTTTCCTCTGGAAACACCATATATTTT.

The V and J genes are TRBV9 and TRBJ1-5; no definite D call. The CDR3 is 12 residues long. The germline V gene has CDR1 SGDLS and CDR2 YYNGEE. V was clipped by 4 bases and J by 4 bases, with 6 bases between them. The CDR3: CASSPLNQPQHF. The CDR3 nucleotides read TGTGCCAGCAGCCCCCTGAATCAGCCCCAGCATTTT. Variable domain in full (rest from reference TRBV9 and TRBJ1-5): DSGVTQTPKHLITATGQRVTLRCSPRSGDLSVYWYQQSLDQGLQFLIQYYNGEERAKGNILERFSAQQFPDLHSELNLSSLELGDSALYFCASSPLNQPQHFGDGTRLSIL.

This clone showed up just a few times. The chain combines TRBV11-2 with TRBJ2-7; 10 bases match TRBD1. V lost 5 bases to trimming and J lost 4 bases; unmatched junction nucleotides: 11. Germline loops: CDR1 SGHAT, CDR2 FQNNGV. CDR3 length: 16 amino acids. The CDR3 here is CASSANSGDRGYEQYF. The CDR3 DNA reads as TGTGCCAGCAGCGCAAACAGTGGGGACAGGGGTTACGAGCAGTACTTC.

This chain joins TRBV4-2 and TRBJ2-5; 7 bases map to TRBD2. This CDR3 region has 14 residues. Germline CDR1 and CDR2: LGHNA and YNFKEQ. Unmatched junction bases numbered 3, after V lost 3 bases and J lost 2 bases. The CDR3 nucleotides are TGTGCCAGCAGCCAGTCGGGGGGTCAAGAGACCCAGTACTTC. Its translation: CASSQSGGQETQYF.

The chain links TRBV5-1 to TRBJ1-2, with D tentatively TRBD1 (6 bases). Germline V gives CDR1 SGHRS, CDR2 YFSETQ. Deletions cut 0 bases from V and 6 bases from J, with 18 bases between. The CDR3 has 16 residues. The CDR3 nucleotides read TGCGCCAGCAGCTTGGGCGGGACACGGAATACGGATGGCTACACCTTC. This codes for CASSLGGTRNTDGYTF.

The rearrangement links TRBV19 to TRBJ1-2; D remains ambiguous. The germline gives CDR1 LNHDA, CDR2 SQIVND (reference sequence). CDR3 size: 15 residues. With 7 bases removed from V and 4 bases from J, the gap between germline ends came to 19 bases. The CDR3 loop is CASTPTFSRVYGYTF. The CDR3 DNA reads TGTGCCAGTACCCCCACATTTTCTCGGGTCTATGGCTACACCTTC. Drawing the rest from reference TRBV19 and TRBJ1-2, the complete variable domain is DGGITQSPKYLFRKEGQNVTLSCEQNLNHDAMYWYRQDPGQGLRLIYYSQIVNDFQKGDIAEGYSVSREKKESFPLTVTSAQKNPTAFYLCASTPTFSRVYGYTFGSGTRLTVV.

DNA for the CDR3: TGTGCCAGCAGCCCCTGGGACAGGGGGTTCGAGACCCAGTACTTC. Protein sequence: CASSPWDRGFETQYF. The chain recombines TRBV9 with TRBJ2-5, with 11 positions matching TRBD1. This CDR3 is 15 amino acids long. Germline V gene lookup returns CDR1 SGDLS and CDR2 YYNGEE. V dropped 4 bases and J dropped 5; count of bases not matched to a gene: 7.

The chain links TRBV4-2 to TRBJ2-3, with 12 bases fitting TRBD2. J lost 7 bases, V lost 1 base, and 3 bases had no gene match. This CDR3 is 15 amino acids long. Germline lookup yields CDR1 LGHNA and CDR2 YNFKEQ. The CDR3 coding sequence is TGTGCCAGCAGCCAAGCTAGCGGGGGGGCATATACGCAGTATTTT. It translates to CASSQASGGAYTQYF.

The CDR3, as DNA: TGTGCCAGCAGTTACTCGTCGGTAGGGGTTGATTCACCCCTCCACTTT. Encoded protein: CASSYSSVGVDSPLHF. This chain uses TRBV6-5 with TRBJ1-6; tentatively, D is TRBD1 (5 bases). CDR1 is MNHEY, CDR2 SVGAGI, per germline. The CDR3 consists of 16 residues. Trimming took off 0 bases at V and 8 bases at J, with 14 bases between the two ends.

This chain links TRBV6-1 with TRBJ2-3; TRBD2 aligns across 7 bases. Germline V CDR1 and CDR2: MNHNS, SASEGT. The CDR3 contains 17 residues. V trimming: 1 base; J trimming: 0 bases; junction bases outside the gene matches: 7. For the CDR3, the DNA is TGTGCCAGCAGTGAAGGGCCCCCGGGGGGTAGCACAGATACGCAGTATTTT. This translates into CASSEGPPGGSTDTQYF.

The J gene is TRBJ2-1, the V gene TRBV12-5; 9 bases map to TRBD2. This CDR3 has 14 amino acids. Trimming at V came to 4 bases and at J to 9 bases, leaving 7 bases not matched to a gene. CDR1 is LGHNT, CDR2 FRNRAP, per germline. CDR3 region: CASGSAGGRVEQFF. The CDR3, as DNA: TGTGCTAGTGGTTCCGCGGGGGGGCGGGTTGAGCAGTTCTTC. Combining the CDR3 with reference TRBV12-5 and TRBJ2-1 gives the whole variable domain DARVTQTPRHKVTEMGQEVTMRCQPILGHNTVFWYRQTMMQGLELLAYFRNRAPLDDSGMPKDRFSAEMPDATLATLKIQPSEPRDSAVYFCASGSAGGRVEQFFGPGTRLTVL.

Here the CDR3 reads CASSQGGAADTQYF. The CDR3 DNA reads as TGTGCCAGCAGCCAAGGTGGGGCTGCAGATACGCAGTATTTT. This chain connects TRBV3-1 (or the pseudogene TRBV3-2) to TRBJ2-3, with D maybe TRBD1 (5 bases). CDR3 length: 14 amino acids. Between the trimmed V and J ends, which lost 1 base and 4 bases, there was a span of 9 bases. Germline loops: CDR1 LGHDT, CDR2 YNNKEL (reference sequence).

The chain combines TRBV9 with TRBJ1-1, with 8 bases aligning to TRBD1. This CDR3 region has 13 residues. V lost 4 bases to trimming and J lost 7 bases; unmatched junction nucleotides: 6. Per germline, CDR1 SGDLS and CDR2 YYNGEE. CDR3 sequence reads: CASSLTGADEAFF. The CDR3 nucleotides are TGTGCCAGCAGCCTGACAGGGGCTGATGAAGCTTTCTTT.

The sample holds a few counts of this clone. This chain links TRBV5-1 with TRBJ1-6; D is ambiguous. V lost 4 bases, J lost 3 bases, and 5 bases lay in between. Germline CDR1 is SGHRS and CDR2 is YFSETQ. CDR3 length: 13 residues. The chain's CDR3 is CASSPDYNSPLHF. CDR3 nucleotides: TGCGCCAGCAGCCCGGACTATAATTCACCCCTCCACTTT. The whole variable domain, remainder taken from reference TRBV5-1 and TRBJ1-6, is KAGVTQTPRYLIKTRGQQVTLSCSPISGHRSVSWYQQTPGQGLQFLFEYFSETQRNKGNFPGRFSGRQFSNSRSEMNVSTLELGDSALYLCASSPDYNSPLHFGNGTRLTVT.

V is TRBV6-5 and J is TRBJ2-2; no firm D call. The CDR3 is made up of 13 amino acids. Germline V gives CDR1 MNHEY, CDR2 SVGAGI. V was clipped by 4 bases and J by 6 bases, with 9 bases between them. CDR3 in amino acids: CASSFGSAGELFF. The CDR3 DNA is TGTGCCAGCAGTTTCGGGTCGGCCGGGGAGCTGTTTTTT.